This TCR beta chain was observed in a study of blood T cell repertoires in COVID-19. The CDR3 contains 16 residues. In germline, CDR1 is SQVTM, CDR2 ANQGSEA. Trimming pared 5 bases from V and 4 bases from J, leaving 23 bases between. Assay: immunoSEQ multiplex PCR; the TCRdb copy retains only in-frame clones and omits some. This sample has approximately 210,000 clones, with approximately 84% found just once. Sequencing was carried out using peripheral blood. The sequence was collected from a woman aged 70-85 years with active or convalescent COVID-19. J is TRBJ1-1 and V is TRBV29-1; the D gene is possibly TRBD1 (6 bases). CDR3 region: CSVTLLSGTPGTEAFF. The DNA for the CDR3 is TGCAGCGTTACCCTATTATCCGGGACACCCGGCACTGAAGCTTTCTTT.